The present T cell receptor (beta chain) was sequenced within a study of blood T cell repertoires in COVID-19. Study in general: Both acute and convalescent COVID-19 samples were obtained from the United States, Italy and Spain. The analysed material was cDNA or gDNA that came from T cells, B-cell-depleted T cells, or PBMCs.

CDR1 and CDR2 (germline): LGHDT, YNNKEL (reference sequence). V was cut by 4 bases and J by 0 bases, with 10 bases left in between. This CDR3 spans 14 amino acids. Per the study methods: Reference gene primers were amplified, and this amplification served to estimate nucleated cell counts. Produced via immunoSEQ multiplex PCR; TCRdb's table is partial and in-frame only. The V and J calls and clone size were taken over from that table, and D and trimming were inferred from the DNA. The table records 300,000 to 350,000 clones, roughly 90% of them present only once. Sequences were obtained from peripheral blood. The TCR sequence derives from a man aged 18 to 29 with active or convalescent COVID-19. The J gene is TRBJ2-7, the V gene TRBV3-1 (or the pseudogene TRBV3-2); TRBD2 might be the D (6 bases). The CDR3 here is CASSRAGYSYEQYF. Written as DNA, the CDR3 is TGTGCCAGCAGCCGAGCGGGCTACTCCTACGAGCAGTACTTC.